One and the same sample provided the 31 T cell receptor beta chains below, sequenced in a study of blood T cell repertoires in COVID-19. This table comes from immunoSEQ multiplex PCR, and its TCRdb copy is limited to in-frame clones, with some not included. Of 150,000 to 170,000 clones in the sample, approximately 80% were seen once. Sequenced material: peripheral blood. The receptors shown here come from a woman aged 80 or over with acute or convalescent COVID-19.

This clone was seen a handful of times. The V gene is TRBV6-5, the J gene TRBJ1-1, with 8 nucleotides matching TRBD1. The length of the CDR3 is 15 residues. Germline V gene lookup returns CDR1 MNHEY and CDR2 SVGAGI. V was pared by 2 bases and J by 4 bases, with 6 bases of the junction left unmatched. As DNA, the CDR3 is TGTGCCAGCAGTTACGGACAGGGACGGCTCACTGAAGCTTTCTTT. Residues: CASSYGQGRLTEAFF.

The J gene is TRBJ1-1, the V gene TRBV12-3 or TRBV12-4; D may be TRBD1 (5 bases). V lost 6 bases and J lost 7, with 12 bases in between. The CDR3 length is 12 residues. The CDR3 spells CASSKGQLEAFF. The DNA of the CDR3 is TGTGCCAGCAGCAAAGGACAACTTGAAGCTTTCTTT.

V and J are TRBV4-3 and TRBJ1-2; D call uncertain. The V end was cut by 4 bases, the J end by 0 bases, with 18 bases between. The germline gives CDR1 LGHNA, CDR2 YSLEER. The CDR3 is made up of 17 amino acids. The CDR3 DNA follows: TGCGCCAGCAGCCCAGTGTACAGAGTGGGAGCTAACTATGGCTACACCTTC. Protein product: CASSPVYRVGANYGYTF.

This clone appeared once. The CDR3 DNA reads as TGTGCCAGCTCACCACCCTCAACTAATGAAAAACTGTTTTTT. Its translation: CASSPPSTNEKLFF. The chain links TRBV18 to TRBJ1-4; no definite D call. V was pared by 0 bases and J by 0 bases, with 2 bases between. The germline gives CDR1 KGHSH, CDR2 LQKENI. This CDR3 comprises 14 residues.

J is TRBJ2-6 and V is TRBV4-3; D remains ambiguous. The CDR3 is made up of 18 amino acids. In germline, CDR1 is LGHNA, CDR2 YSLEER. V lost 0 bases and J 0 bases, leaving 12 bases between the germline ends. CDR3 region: CASSQDLAVASGANVLTF. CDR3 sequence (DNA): TGCGCCAGCAGCCAAGATCTGGCAGTAGCCTCTGGGGCCAACGTCCTGACTTTC.

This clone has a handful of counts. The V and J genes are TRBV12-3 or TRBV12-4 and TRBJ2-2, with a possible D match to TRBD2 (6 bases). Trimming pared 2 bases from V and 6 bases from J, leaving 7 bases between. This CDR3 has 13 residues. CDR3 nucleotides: TGTGCCAGCAGTTTAAGGGACTCCGGGGAGCTGTTTTTT. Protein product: CASSLRDSGELFF.

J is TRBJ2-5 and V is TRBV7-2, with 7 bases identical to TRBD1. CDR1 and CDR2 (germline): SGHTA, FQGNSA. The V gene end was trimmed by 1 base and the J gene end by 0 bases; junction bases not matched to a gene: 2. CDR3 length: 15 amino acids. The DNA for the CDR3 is TGTGCCAGCAGCTTAGGACAGGGCGACCAAGAGACCCAGTACTTC. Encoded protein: CASSLGQGDQETQYF.

The CDR3 DNA reads as TGTGCCAGCAGCCAAGGACAAAACGAAAGGACTGAAGCTTTCTTT. Its translation is CASSQGQNERTEAFF. The rearrangement uses TRBV4-2 and TRBJ1-1; D uncertain. There are 15 residues in the CDR3. In germline, CDR1 is LGHNA, CDR2 YNFKEQ. The V gene lost 1 base and the J gene lost 5 bases, with 14 bases spanning the gap.

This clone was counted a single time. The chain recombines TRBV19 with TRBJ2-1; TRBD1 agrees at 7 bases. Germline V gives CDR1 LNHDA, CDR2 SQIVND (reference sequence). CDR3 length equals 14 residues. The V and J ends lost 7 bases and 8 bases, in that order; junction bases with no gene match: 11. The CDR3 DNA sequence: TGTGCCAGTAAGGGGGCTATCGTCAGCGATGAGCAGTTCTTC. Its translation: CASKGAIVSDEQFF.

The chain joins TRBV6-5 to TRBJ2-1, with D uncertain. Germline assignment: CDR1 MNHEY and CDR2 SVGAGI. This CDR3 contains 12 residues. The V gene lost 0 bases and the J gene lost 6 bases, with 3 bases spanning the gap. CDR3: CASSYSSNEQFF. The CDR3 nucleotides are TGTGCCAGCAGTTACTCGAGCAATGAGCAGTTCTTC.

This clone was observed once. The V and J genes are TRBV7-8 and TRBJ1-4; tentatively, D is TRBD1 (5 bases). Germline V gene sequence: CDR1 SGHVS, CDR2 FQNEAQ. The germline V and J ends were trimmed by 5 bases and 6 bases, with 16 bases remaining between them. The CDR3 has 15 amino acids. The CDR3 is CASSRVGGEDEKLFF. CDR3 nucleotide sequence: TGTGCCAGCAGCCGAGTAGGAGGGGAGGATGAAAAACTGTTTTTT.

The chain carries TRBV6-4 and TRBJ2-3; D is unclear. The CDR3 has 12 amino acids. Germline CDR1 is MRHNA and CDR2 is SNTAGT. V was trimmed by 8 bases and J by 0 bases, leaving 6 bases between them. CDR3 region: CASDTSTDTQYF. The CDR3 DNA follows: TGTGCCAGCGACACTAGCACAGATACGCAGTATTTT.

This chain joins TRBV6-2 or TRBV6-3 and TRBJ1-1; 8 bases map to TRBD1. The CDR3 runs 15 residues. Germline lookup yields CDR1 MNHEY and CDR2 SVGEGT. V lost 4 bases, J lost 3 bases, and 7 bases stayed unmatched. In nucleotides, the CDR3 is TGTGCCAGCAGTTTCCGGACAGGGTCGGACACTGAAGCTTTCTTT. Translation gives CASSFRTGSDTEAFF.

CDR3 region: CASSLGLAGGVDTQYF. CDR3 coding DNA: TGTGCCAGCTCACTTGGACTAGCGGGAGGGGTAGATACGCAGTATTTT. The chain combines TRBV18 with TRBJ2-3; 15 bases match TRBD2. The junction had 4 bases not matched to a gene; V was cut back by 4 bases and J by 5 bases. Per germline, CDR1 KGHSH and CDR2 LQKENI. The CDR3 runs 16 residues.

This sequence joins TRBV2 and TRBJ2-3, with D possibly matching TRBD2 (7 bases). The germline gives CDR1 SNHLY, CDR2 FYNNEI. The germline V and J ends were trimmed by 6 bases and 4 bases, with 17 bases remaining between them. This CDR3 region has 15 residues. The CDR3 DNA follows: TGTGCCAGCAGCAGAGGGGGGGCCCTCGCAGATACGCAGTATTTT. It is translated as CASSRGGALADTQYF.

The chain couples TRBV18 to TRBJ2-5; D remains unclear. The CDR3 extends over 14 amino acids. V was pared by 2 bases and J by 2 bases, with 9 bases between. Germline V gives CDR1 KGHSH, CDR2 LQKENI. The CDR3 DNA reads TGTGCCAGCTCACCAAGTTCCGGTCAAGAGACCCAGTACTTC. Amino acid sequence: CASSPSSGQETQYF.

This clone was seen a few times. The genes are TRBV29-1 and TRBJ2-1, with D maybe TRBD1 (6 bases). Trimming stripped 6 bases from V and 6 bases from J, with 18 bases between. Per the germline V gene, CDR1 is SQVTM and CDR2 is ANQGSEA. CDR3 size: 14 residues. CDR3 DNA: TGCAGCGTCGCCCCGACAGGAGTCGTCAATGAGCAGTTCTTC. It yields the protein CSVAPTGVVNEQFF.

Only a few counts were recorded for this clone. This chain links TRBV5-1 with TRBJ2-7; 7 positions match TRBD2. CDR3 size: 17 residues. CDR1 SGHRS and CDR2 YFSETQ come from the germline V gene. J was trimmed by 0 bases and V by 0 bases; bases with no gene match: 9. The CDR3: CASSLADSGPFSYEQYF. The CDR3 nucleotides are TGCGCCAGCAGCTTGGCCGATAGCGGGCCCTTCTCCTACGAGCAGTACTTC. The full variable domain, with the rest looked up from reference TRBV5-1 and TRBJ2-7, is KAGVTQTPRYLIKTRGQQVTLSCSPISGHRSVSWYQQTPGQGLQFLFEYFSETQRNKGNFPGRFSGRQFSNSRSEMNVSTLELGDSALYLCASSLADSGPFSYEQYFGPGTRLTVT.

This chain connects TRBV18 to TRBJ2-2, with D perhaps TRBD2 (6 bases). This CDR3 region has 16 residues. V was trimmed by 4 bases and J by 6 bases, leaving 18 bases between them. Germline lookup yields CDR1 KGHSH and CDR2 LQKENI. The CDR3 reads CASSLYTGEEAGELFF. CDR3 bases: TGTGCCAGCTCACTTTACACGGGGGAGGAAGCCGGGGAGCTGTTTTTT.

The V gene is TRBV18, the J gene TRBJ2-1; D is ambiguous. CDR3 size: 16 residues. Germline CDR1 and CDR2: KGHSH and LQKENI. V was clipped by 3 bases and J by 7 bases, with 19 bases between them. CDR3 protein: CASSPATTTPLNEQFF. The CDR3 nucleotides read TGTGCCAGCTCACCGGCAACAACCACCCCTTTGAATGAGCAGTTCTTC.

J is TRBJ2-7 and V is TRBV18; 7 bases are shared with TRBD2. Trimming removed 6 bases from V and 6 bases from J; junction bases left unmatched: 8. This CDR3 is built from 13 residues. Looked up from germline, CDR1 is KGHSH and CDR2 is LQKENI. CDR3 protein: CASSPTSALEQYF. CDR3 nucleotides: TGTGCCAGCTCCCCTACTAGCGCCCTCGAGCAGTACTTC.

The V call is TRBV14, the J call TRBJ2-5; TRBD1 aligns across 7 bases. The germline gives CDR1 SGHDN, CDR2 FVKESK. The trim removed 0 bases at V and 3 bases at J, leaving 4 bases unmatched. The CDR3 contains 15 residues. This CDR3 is CASSQDDRAKETQYF. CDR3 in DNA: TGTGCCAGCAGCCAAGATGACAGGGCGAAAGAGACCCAGTACTTC.

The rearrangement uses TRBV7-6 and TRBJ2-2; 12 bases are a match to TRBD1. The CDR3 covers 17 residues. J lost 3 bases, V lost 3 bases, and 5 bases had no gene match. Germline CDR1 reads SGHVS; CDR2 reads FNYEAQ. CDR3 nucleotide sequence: TGTGCCAGCAGCTTCCGGGACAGGGGGCCGGACACCGGGGAGCTGTTTTTT. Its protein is CASSFRDRGPDTGELFF.

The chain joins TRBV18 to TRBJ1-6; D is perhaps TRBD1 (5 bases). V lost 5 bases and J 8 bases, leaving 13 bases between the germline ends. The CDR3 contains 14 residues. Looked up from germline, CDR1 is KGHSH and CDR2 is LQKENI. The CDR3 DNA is TGTGCCAGCTCATCACGGTTAGGGGATTCACCCCTCCACTTT. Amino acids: CASSSRLGDSPLHF.

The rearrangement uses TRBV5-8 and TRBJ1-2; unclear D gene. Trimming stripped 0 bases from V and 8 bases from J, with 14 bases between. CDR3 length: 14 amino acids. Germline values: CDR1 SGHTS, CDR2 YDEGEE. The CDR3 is CASSLGPRLGGYTF. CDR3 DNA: TGTGCCAGCAGCTTGGGCCCAAGACTAGGGGGCTACACCTTC.

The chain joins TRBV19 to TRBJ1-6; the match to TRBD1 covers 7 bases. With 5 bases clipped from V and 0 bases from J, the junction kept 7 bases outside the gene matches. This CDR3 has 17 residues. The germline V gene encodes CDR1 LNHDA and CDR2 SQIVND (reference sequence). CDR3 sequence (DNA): TGTGCCAGTAGTCGGACAGGATTTAGCTCCTATAATTCACCCCTCCACTTT. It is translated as CASSRTGFSSYNSPLHF.

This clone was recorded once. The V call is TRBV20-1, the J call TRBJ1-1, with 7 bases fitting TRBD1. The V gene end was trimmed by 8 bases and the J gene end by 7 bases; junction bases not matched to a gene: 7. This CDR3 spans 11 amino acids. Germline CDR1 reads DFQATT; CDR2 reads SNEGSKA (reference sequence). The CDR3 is CSSVRDSEAFF. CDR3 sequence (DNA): TGCAGTAGTGTGAGGGACAGTGAAGCTTTCTTT.

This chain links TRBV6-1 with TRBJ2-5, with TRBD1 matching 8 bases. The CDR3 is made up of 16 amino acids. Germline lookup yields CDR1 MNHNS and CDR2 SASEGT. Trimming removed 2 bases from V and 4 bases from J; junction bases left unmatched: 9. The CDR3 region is CASSEMGGQAAETQYF. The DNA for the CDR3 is TGTGCCAGCAGTGAAATGGGGGGACAGGCTGCAGAGACCCAGTACTTC.

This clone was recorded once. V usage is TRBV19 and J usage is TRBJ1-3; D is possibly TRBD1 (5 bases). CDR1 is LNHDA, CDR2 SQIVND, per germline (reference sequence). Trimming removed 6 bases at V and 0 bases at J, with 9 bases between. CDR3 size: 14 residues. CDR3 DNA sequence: TGTGCCAGTAGCCAGGGCATCTCTGGAAACACCATATATTTT. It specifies CASSQGISGNTIYF.

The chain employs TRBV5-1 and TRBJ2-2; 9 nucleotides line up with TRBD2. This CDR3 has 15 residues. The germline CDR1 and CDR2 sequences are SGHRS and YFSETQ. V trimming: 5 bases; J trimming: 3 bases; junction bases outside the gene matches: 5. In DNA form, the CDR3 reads TGCGCCAGCAGAGGAGCGGGAGGAGACACCGGGGAGCTGTTTTTT. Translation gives CASRGAGGDTGELFF.

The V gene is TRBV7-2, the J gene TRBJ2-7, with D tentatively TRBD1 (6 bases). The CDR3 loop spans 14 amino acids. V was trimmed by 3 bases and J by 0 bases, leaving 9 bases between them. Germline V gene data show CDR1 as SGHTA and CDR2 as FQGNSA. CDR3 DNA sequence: TGTGCCAGCAGCTTCGGACAGAGCTCCTACGAGCAGTACTTC. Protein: CASSFGQSSYEQYF.